This T cell receptor (beta chain) was sequenced during a study of chemoradiotherapy in HPV16-positive cancers. Germline V gives CDR1 SNHLY, CDR2 FYNNEI. V lost 6 bases to trimming and J lost 3 bases, with 18 bases between them. The CDR3 is 16 amino acids. The method was immunoSEQ multiplex PCR; TCRdb's version includes in-frame clones alone and lacks a portion of them. The table includes under 15,000 clones, around nine tenths detected once. Overall study results and limits: HPV-responsive T-cell expansion during chemoradiotherapy was linked to improved recurrence-free survival in HPV16-positive patients.

A remark on this clone: The antigen remains undetermined.

J is TRBJ2-1 and V is TRBV2; weak D call: TRBD2 (6 bases). This receptor was identified in a human donor with HPV-associated anogenital cancer. This sample comprised blood, obtained from a patient who underwent chemoradiotherapy. This CDR3 is CASRRLGTRNYNEQFF. DNA of the CDR3: TGTGCCAGCAGGAGACTCGGGACTCGGAACTACAATGAGCAGTTCTTC.